The 21 T cell receptor beta chains below all came from one sample that was sequenced in a study of blood T cell repertoires in COVID-19. Profiling relied on immunoSEQ multiplex PCR, and the TCRdb table lists in-frame clones only, not all of them. The sample contains 120,000 or so clones, 87% of which appear only once. The specimen sequenced was peripheral blood. These receptors were collected from a human donor in a cohort sampled during active COVID-19.

The chain has TRBV18 and TRBJ1-5; D unclear. The CDR3 covers 16 residues. CDR1 and CDR2 (germline): KGHSH, LQKENI. The V end lost 2 bases, the J end lost 2 bases, and 13 bases lay between the germline ends. CDR3 loop: CASSPFEGGGNQPQHF. The CDR3 nucleotides are TGTGCCAGCTCACCATTTGAAGGAGGAGGCAATCAGCCCCAGCATTTT.

This rearrangement joins TRBV11-3 to TRBJ1-6, with 7 bases aligning to TRBD1. Germline V gives CDR1 SGHNT, CDR2 YENEEA. V lost 4 bases, J lost 6 bases, and 6 bases stayed unmatched. This CDR3 spans 15 amino acids. CDR3 in DNA: TGTGCCAGCAGCTCGAGGAGGGGGCGTAATTCACCCCTCCACTTT. This encodes CASSSRRGRNSPLHF.

The rearrangement uses TRBV18 and TRBJ2-2; weak D call: TRBD2 (5 bases). The germline V gene has CDR1 KGHSH and CDR2 LQKENI. The CDR3 is 13 residues long. Between the trimmed V and J ends, which lost 6 bases and 3 bases, there was a span of 8 bases. This CDR3 is CASSRRDTGELFF. The CDR3 bases are TGTGCCAGCTCTCGGCGGGACACCGGGGAGCTGTTTTTT.

CDR3 coding DNA: TGTGCCTGGAGTGTTGAGGGAACCCATTCACCCCTCCACTTT. Amino acid sequence: CAWSVEGTHSPLHF. The chain recombines TRBV30 with TRBJ1-6; the D is unclear. The V end lost 0 bases, the J end lost 8 bases, and 11 bases lay between the germline ends. The CDR3 spans 14 residues. CDR1 is GTSNPN, CDR2 SVGIG, per germline (reference sequence).

V is TRBV19 and J is TRBJ1-1, with 7 bases matching TRBD1. Trimming cost V 3 bases and J 10 bases; bases outside gene matches: 2. Germline CDR1 and CDR2: LNHDA and SQIVND (reference sequence). The CDR3 runs 11 residues. The CDR3 DNA sequence: TGTGCCAGTAGTATCCAGGGGGGAGCTTTCTTT. Its protein is CASSIQGGAFF. The full variable domain, rest sourced from reference TRBV19 and TRBJ1-1, is DGGITQSPKYLFRKEGQNVTLSCEQNLNHDAMYWYRQDPGQGLRLIYYSQIVNDFQKGDIAEGYSVSREKKESFPLTVTSAQKNPTAFYLCASSIQGGAFFGQGTRLTVV.

The chain combines TRBV12-3 or TRBV12-4 with TRBJ1-2, with 7 positions matching TRBD1. V shed 6 bases and J 5 bases; nucleotides not matched to a gene: 6. The CDR3 consists of 13 residues. CDR3 bases: TGTGCCAGCAGCCCGGGACAGTCATATGGCTACACCTTC. It translates to CASSPGQSYGYTF.

The V gene is TRBV27, the J gene TRBJ1-4; the D is unclear. This CDR3 region has 15 residues. Germline loops: CDR1 MNHEY, CDR2 SMNVEV (reference sequence). V gave up 5 bases and J gave up 0 bases, with 10 bases separating them. CDR3 in amino acids: CASSPPGATNEKLFF. The CDR3 DNA is TGTGCCAGCAGTCCCCCCGGTGCAACTAATGAAAAACTGTTTTTT.

CDR3 region: CASSQVGGAPQPQHF. In DNA, the CDR3 is TGCGCCAGCAGCCAAGTTGGGGGGGCGCCTCAGCCCCAGCATTTT. The V gene is TRBV4-1, the J gene TRBJ1-5, with D possibly TRBD1 on 6 matching bases. This CDR3 comprises 15 residues. Per the germline V gene, CDR1 is MGHRA and CDR2 is YSYEKL. The V end lost 1 base, the J end lost 6 bases, and 13 bases lay between the germline ends.

In this sample, this clone turned up once. This chain connects TRBV5-1 to TRBJ1-4; D ambiguous. Trimming cost V 2 bases and J 0 bases, with 5 bases left between them. The CDR3 runs 14 residues. Looked up from germline, CDR1 is SGHRS and CDR2 is YFSETQ. The CDR3 sequence: CASSFAATNEKLFF. The CDR3, as DNA: TGCGCCAGCAGCTTCGCAGCAACTAATGAAAAACTGTTTTTT.

This sequence joins TRBV11-2 and TRBJ2-7, with D possibly being TRBD2 (7 bases). The ends were cut back, 0 bases at V and 0 bases at J, with 15 bases in the middle. Germline-derived CDR1 and CDR2 are SGHAT and FQNNGV. The CDR3 loop spans 17 amino acids. The chain's CDR3 is CASSLDGGGLISYEQYF. CDR3 coding DNA: TGTGCCAGCAGCTTAGATGGGGGGGGCTTAATCTCCTACGAGCAGTACTTC.

V usage is TRBV25-1 and J usage is TRBJ2-5; D is uncertain. The germline V gene has CDR1 MGHDK and CDR2 SYGVNS. This CDR3 has 14 amino acids. V shed 4 bases and J shed 2 bases, with 11 bases lying between them. In nucleotides, the CDR3 is TGTGCCAGCAGTGTCGGCAGCGATCAAGAGACCCAGTACTTC. Translating gives CASSVGSDQETQYF.

The rearrangement links TRBV5-1 to TRBJ2-5, with 7 positions matching TRBD1. Germline CDR1 reads SGHRS; CDR2 reads YFSETQ. V lost 4 bases, J lost 1 base, and 4 bases stayed unmatched. There are 14 residues in the CDR3. DNA for the CDR3: TGCGCCAGCAGCCTCCAGGGGGTCCAAGAGACCCAGTACTTC. Its protein is CASSLQGVQETQYF.

The V and J genes are TRBV11-2 and TRBJ2-5; 7 bases match TRBD2. V trimming: 0 bases; J trimming: 2 bases; junction bases outside the gene matches: 6. The germline V gene encodes CDR1 SGHAT and CDR2 FQNNGV. The CDR3 consists of 16 residues. CDR3 sequence (DNA): TGTGCCAGCAGCTTAGATAGGCTAGCGGCACAAGAGACCCAGTACTTC. It specifies CASSLDRLAAQETQYF.

This rearrangement joins TRBV9 to TRBJ2-7, with a tentative D call TRBD1 (5 bases). V lost 2 bases and J 3 bases, leaving 9 bases between the germline ends. From germline, CDR1 is SGDLS and CDR2 YYNGEE. This CDR3 has 13 amino acids. The CDR3 DNA reads as TGTGCCAGCAGCGTGGACACGAACTACGAGCAGTACTTC. This translates into CASSVDTNYEQYF. Looking up the rest from reference TRBV9 and TRBJ2-7 gives the full variable domain: DSGVTQTPKHLITATGQRVTLRCSPRSGDLSVYWYQQSLDQGLQFLIQYYNGEERAKGNILERFSAQQFPDLHSELNLSSLELGDSALYFCASSVDTNYEQYFGPGTRLTVT.

The DNA of the CDR3 is TGCGCCAGCAGCCCGAGAGAAGGGGGCGGGGAGACCCAGTACTTC. The encoded protein is CASSPREGGGETQYF. The chain joins TRBV5-1 to TRBJ2-5; TRBD1 matches 7 bases. From germline, CDR1 is SGHRS and CDR2 YFSETQ. Trimming cost V 4 bases and J 5 bases; bases outside gene matches: 11. The CDR3 contains 15 residues.

The chain is built from TRBV7-8 and TRBJ2-2; TRBD2 is a possible D gene (6 bases). Between the trimmed V and J ends, which lost 7 bases and 5 bases, there was a span of 14 bases. The V gene's germline CDR1 is SGHVS and CDR2 FQNEAQ. The CDR3 length is 14 residues. In DNA form, the CDR3 reads TGTGCCAGCACTGTATCGGGAGAGACCGGGGAGCTGTTTTTT. This encodes CASTVSGETGELFF.

The gene calls are TRBV10-1 and TRBJ2-3; D is unclear. Trimming left V 2 bases short and J 1 base short, with 4 bases between. The CDR3 runs to 13 residues. The germline gives CDR1 WNHNN, CDR2 SYGVQD (reference sequence). The CDR3, as DNA: TGCGCCAGCAGTGAGGGAGGCACAGATACGCAGTATTTT. Its translation is CASSEGGTDTQYF.

The chain couples TRBV7-9 to TRBJ2-7; unclear D gene. The ends were cut back, 1 base at V and 3 bases at J, with 13 bases in the middle. Germline lookup yields CDR1 SEHNR and CDR2 FQNEAQ (reference sequence). The CDR3 spans 15 residues. Here the CDR3 reads CASSLEAGRNYEQYF. As DNA, the CDR3 is TGTGCCAGCAGCTTAGAGGCAGGCCGGAACTACGAGCAGTACTTC.

This chain connects TRBV11-3 to TRBJ2-7, with 7 bases identical to TRBD1. J was trimmed by 7 bases and V by 0 bases; bases with no gene match: 15. This CDR3 has 17 residues. Germline V gives CDR1 SGHNT, CDR2 YENEEA. CDR3 coding DNA: TGTGCCAGCAGCTTAGATCTCCGACAGGGACCCCGCTGGGAGCAGTACTTC. Translating gives CASSLDLRQGPRWEQYF.

The chain employs TRBV5-4 and TRBJ2-7; the D gene is possibly TRBD2 (6 bases). V shed 3 bases and J shed 3 bases, with 13 bases lying between them. CDR1 and CDR2 (germline): SGHNT, YYREEE (reference sequence). The CDR3 contains 14 residues. The CDR3: CASSSGGRHYEQYF. CDR3 nucleotide sequence: TGTGCCAGCAGCTCCGGGGGACGGCACTACGAGCAGTACTTC.

This chain joins TRBV19 and TRBJ2-1, with TRBD2 identical over 10 bases. The CDR3 totals 16 residues. CDR1 is LNHDA, CDR2 SQIVND, per germline (reference sequence). V was clipped by 3 bases and J by 8 bases; unmatched bases: 10. In DNA, the CDR3 is TGTGCCAGTAGTATTAGTAGCGGGGGGCCGGCAGATGAGCAGTTCTTC. As protein: CASSISSGGPADEQFF. Full variable domain (remainder filled in from reference TRBV19 and TRBJ2-1): DGGITQSPKYLFRKEGQNVTLSCEQNLNHDAMYWYRQDPGQGLRLIYYSQIVNDFQKGDIAEGYSVSREKKESFPLTVTSAQKNPTAFYLCASSISSGGPADEQFFGPGTRLTVL.